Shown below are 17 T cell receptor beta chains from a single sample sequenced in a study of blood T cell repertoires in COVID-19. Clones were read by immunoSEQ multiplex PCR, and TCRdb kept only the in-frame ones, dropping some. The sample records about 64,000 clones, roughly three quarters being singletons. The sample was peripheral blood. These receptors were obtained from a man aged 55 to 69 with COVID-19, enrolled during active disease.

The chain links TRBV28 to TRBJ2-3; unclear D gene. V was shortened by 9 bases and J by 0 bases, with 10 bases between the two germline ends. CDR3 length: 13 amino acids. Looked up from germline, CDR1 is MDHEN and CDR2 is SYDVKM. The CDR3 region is CASRRSSTDTQYF. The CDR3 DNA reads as TGTGCCAGTCGGAGATCTAGCACAGATACGCAGTATTTT.

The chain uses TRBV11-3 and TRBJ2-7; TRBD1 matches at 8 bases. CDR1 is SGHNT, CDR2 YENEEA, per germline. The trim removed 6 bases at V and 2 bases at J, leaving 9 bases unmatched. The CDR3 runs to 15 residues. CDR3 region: CASRSQGARAYEQYF. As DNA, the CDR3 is TGTGCCAGCAGGAGTCAGGGGGCGAGGGCCTACGAGCAGTACTTC.

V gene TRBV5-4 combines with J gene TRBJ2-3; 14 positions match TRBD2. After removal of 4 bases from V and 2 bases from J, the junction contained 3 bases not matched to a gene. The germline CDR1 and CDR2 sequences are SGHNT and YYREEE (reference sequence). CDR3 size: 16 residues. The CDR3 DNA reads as TGTGCCAGCAGCCCGGGACTAGCGGGGGCCACAGATACGCAGTATTTT. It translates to CASSPGLAGATDTQYF. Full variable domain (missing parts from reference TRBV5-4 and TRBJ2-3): ETGVTQSPTHLIKTRGQQVTLRCSSQSGHNTVSWYQQALGQGPQFIFQYYREEENGRGNFPPRFSGLQFPNYSSELNVNALELDDSALYLCASSPGLAGATDTQYFGPGTRLTVL.

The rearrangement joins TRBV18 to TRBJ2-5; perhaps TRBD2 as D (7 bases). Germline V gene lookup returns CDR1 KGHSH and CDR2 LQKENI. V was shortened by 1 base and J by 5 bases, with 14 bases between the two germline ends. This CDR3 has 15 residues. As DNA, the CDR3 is TGTGCCAGCTCACCACGAGGGGGGGCCGCGGAGACCCAGTACTTC. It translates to CASSPRGGAAETQYF.

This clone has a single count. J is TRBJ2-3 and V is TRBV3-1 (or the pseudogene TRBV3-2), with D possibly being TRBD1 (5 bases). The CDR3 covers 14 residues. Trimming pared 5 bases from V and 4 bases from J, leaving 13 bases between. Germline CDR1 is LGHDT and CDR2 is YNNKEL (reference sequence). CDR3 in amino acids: CASSFAQGSDTQYF. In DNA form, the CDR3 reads TGTGCCAGCAGCTTCGCCCAGGGTTCAGATACGCAGTATTTT.

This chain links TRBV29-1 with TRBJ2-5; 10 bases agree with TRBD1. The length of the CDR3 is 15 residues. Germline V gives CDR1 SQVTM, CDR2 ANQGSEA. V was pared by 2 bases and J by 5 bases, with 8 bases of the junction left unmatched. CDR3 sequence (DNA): TGCAGCGTTGAAAGGGGGGGGACAGGGGAGGAGACCCAGTACTTC. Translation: CSVERGGTGEETQYF.

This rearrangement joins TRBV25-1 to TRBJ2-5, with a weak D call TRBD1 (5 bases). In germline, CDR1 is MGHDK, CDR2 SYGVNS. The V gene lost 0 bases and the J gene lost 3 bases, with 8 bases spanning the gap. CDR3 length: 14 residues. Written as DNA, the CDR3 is TGTGCCAGCAGTGAATATAGGGGTAAAGAGACCCAGTACTTC. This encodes CASSEYRGKETQYF.

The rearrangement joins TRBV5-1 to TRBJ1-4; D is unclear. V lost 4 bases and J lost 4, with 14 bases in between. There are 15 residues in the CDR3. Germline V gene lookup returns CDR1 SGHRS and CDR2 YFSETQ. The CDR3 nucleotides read TGCGCCAGCAGCGAAGGGAGGGCTGTTAATGAAAAACTGTTTTTT. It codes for CASSEGRAVNEKLFF.

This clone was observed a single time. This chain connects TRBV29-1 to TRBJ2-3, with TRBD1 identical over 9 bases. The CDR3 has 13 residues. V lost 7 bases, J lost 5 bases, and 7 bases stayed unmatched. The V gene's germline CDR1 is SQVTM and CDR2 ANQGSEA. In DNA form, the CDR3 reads TGCAGCGCCGAGGGACAGGGTAAAGATACGCAGTATTTT. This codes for CSAEGQGKDTQYF.

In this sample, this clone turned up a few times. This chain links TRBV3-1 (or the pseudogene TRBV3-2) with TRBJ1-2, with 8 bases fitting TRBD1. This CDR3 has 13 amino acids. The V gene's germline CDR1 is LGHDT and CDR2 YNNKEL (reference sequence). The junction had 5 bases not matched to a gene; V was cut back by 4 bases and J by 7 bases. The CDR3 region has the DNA TGTGCCAGCAGCCGAGGACAGGGTGGTGGCTACACCTTC. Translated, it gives CASSRGQGGGYTF.

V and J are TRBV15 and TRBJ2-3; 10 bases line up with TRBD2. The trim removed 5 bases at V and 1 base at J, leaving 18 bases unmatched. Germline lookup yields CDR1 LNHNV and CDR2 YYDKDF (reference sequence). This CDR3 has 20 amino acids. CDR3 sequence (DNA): TGTGCCACCAGCGGCCACCAGGGGGCTAGGACTAGCGGAGGCACAGATACGCAGTATTTT. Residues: CATSGHQGARTSGGTDTQYF.

For the CDR3, the DNA is TGTGCCAGCAGCAAAATGAGCTCCTACAATGAGCAGTTCTTC. It codes for CASSKMSSYNEQFF. The gene calls are TRBV5-4 and TRBJ2-1; D remains unclear. Germline loops: CDR1 SGHNT, CDR2 YYREEE (reference sequence). The CDR3 has 14 residues. V lost 4 bases and J 0 bases, leaving 8 bases between the germline ends.

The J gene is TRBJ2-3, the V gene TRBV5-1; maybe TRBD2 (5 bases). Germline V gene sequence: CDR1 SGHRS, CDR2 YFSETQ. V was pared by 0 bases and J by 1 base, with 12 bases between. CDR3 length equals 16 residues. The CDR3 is CASSLGLEERTDTQYF. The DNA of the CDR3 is TGCGCCAGCAGCTTGGGGCTGGAGGAGCGCACAGATACGCAGTATTTT.

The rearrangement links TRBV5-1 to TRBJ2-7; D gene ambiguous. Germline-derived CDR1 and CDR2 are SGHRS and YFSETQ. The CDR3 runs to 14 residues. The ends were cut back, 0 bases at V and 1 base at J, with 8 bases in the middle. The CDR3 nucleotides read TGCGCCAGCAGCTTGGAACAGAGATCCTACGAGCAGTACTTC. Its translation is CASSLEQRSYEQYF. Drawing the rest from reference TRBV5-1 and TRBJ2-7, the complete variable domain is KAGVTQTPRYLIKTRGQQVTLSCSPISGHRSVSWYQQTPGQGLQFLFEYFSETQRNKGNFPGRFSGRQFSNSRSEMNVSTLELGDSALYLCASSLEQRSYEQYFGPGTRLTVT.

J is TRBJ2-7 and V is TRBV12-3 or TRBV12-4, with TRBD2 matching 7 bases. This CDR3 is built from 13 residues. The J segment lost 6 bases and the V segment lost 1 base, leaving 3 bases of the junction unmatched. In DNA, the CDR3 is TGTGCCAGCAGTTTAGGCGGGAGCTCCGAGCAGTACTTC. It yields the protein CASSLGGSSEQYF.

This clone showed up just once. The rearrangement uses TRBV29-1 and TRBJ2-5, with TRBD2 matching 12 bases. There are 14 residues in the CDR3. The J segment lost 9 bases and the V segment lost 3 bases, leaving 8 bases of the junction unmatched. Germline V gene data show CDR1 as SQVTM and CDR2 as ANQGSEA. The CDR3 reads CSVDSSSGGEAQYF. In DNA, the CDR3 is TGCAGCGTTGACAGTTCTAGCGGGGGGGAGGCCCAGTACTTC. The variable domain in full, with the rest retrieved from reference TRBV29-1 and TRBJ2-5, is SAVISQKPSRDICQRGTSLTIQCQVDSQVTMMFWYRQQPGQSLTLIATANQGSEATYESGFVIDKFPISRPNLTFSTLTVSNMSPEDSSIYLCSVDSSSGGEAQYFGPGTRLLVL.

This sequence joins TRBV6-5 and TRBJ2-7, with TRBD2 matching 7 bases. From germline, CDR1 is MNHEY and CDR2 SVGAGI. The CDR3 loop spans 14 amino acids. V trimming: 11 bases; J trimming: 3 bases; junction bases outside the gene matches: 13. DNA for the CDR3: TGTGCCTCACGACGGGGGGACGTCGGCTACGAGCAGTACTTC. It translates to CASRRGDVGYEQYF.